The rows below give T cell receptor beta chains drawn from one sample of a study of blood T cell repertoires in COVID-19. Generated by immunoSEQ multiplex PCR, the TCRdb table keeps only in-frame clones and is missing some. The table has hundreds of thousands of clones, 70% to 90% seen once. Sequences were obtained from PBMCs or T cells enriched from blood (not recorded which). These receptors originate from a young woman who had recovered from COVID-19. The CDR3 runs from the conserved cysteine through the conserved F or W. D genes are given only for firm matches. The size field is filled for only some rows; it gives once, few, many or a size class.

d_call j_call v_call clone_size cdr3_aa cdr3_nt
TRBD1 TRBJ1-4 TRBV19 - CASSPRTGRILTTNEKLFF TGTGCCAGTAGTCCCAGGACAGGGAGGATCCTCACAACTAATGAAAAACTGTTTTTT
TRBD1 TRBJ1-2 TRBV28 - CASSLPRGQHYGYTF TGTGCCAGCAGTTTGCCCCGGGGACAGCACTATGGCTACACCTTC
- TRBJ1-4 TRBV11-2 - CASSPIRGENEKLFF TGTGCCAGCAGCCCGATTCGCGGGGAGAATGAAAAACTGTTTTTT
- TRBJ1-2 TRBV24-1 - CATSVGLPGFYGYTF TGTGCCACCAGTGTCGGTCTGCCGGGTTTCTATGGCTACACCTTC
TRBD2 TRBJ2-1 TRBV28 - CASSTPLAGAYNEQFF TGTGCCAGCAGTACGCCCTTAGCGGGGGCCTACAATGAGCAGTTCTTC
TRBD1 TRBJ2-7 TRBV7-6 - CASSLGGQVLSEQYF TGTGCCAGCAGCTTAGGGGGACAGGTTCTTTCCGAGCAGTACTTC
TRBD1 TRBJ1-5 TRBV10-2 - CATKRGREQPQHF TGCGCCACCAAAAGGGGGCGCGAGCAGCCCCAGCATTTT
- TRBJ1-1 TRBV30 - CAWSVQRNTEAFF TGTGCCTGGAGTGTACAGAGGAACACTGAAGCTTTCTTT
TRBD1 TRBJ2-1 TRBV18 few CASSPRGQAYEQFF TGTGCCAGCTCACCAAGGGGACAGGCGTATGAGCAGTTCTTC
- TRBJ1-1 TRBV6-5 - CASSPSRGRGTEAFF TGTGCCAGCAGTCCTTCTAGGGGTAGGGGCACTGAAGCTTTCTTT
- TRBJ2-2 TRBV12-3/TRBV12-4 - CASSLQGPWELFF TGTGCCAGCAGTTTACAGGGGCCGTGGGAGCTGTTTTTT
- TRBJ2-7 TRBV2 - CASSVLPPSSYEQYF TGTGCCAGCAGTGTACTCCCCCCGAGCTCCTACGAGCAGTACTTC
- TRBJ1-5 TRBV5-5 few CASSLAGHPPGLTQHF TGTGCCAGCAGCTTGGCTGGACATCCCCCCGGATTGACCCAGCATTTT
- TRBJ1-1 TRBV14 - CASSQVWGGITEAFF TGTGCCAGCAGCCAAGTTTGGGGAGGGATCACTGAAGCTTTCTTT
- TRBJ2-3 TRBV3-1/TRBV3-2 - CASSQDPRTAQYF TGTGCCAGCAGCCAAGATCCCCGCACGGCGCAGTATTTT
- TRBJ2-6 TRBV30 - CAWTLSGANVLTF TGTGCCTGGACACTTTCTGGGGCCAACGTCCTGACTTTC
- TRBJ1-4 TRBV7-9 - CASSYRVTNEKLFF TGTGCCAGCAGCTATCGTGTGACTAATGAAAAACTGTTTTTT
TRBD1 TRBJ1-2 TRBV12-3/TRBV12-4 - CASSSQGQSYTF TGTGCCAGCAGTTCCCAGGGACAGAGCTACACCTTC
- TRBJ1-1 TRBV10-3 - CAIRKLKGMNTEAFF TGTGCCATCAGAAAGTTAAAGGGGATGAACACTGAAGCTTTCTTT
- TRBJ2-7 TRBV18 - CASSPGPGASYEQYF TGTGCCAGCTCTCCGGGCCCGGGAGCGTCCTACGAGCAGTACTTC
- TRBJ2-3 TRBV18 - CASSLHGGDTQYF TGTGCCAGCTCACTCCACGGGGGTGATACGCAGTATTTT
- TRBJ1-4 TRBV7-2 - CASSLGIPTGGGEKLFF TGTGCCAGCAGCTTAGGAATTCCGACAGGCGGGGGGGAAAAACTGTTTTTT
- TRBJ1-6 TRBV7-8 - CASSFSQGGPLHF TGTGCCAGCAGCTTTTCGCAGGGCGGACCCCTCCACTTT
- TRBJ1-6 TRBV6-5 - CASRGESSYNSPLHF TGTGCCAGCCGCGGGGAAAGCTCCTATAATTCACCCCTCCACTTT
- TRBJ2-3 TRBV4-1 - CASSPSLYTDTQYF TGCGCCAGCAGCCCATCCCTATACACAGATACGCAGTATTTT
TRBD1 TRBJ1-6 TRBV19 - CASSIGTGFGSPLHF TGTGCCAGTAGTATCGGGACAGGGTTCGGTTCACCCCTCCACTTT
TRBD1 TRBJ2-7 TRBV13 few CASSSRDRVSYEQYF TGTGCCAGCAGCAGCCGGGACAGGGTTTCGTACGAGCAGTACTTC
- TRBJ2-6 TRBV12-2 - CAITPAGGARGGANVLTF TGTGCAATTACCCCCGCCGGCGGGGCCCGGGGAGGGGCCAACGTCCTGACTTTC
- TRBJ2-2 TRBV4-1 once CASSQDRGLPGANTGELFF TGCGCCAGCAGCCAAGATCGGGGGTTGCCGGGGGCGAACACCGGGGAGCTGTTTTTT
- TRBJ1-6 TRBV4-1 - CASSRGQNNSPLHF TGCGCCAGCAGCCGCGGACAGAATAATTCACCCCTCCACTTT
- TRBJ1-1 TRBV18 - CASSPLRGSAEAFF TGTGCCAGCTCACCACTACGGGGGAGCGCTGAAGCTTTCTTT
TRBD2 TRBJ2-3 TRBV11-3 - CASSSGGAEDTQYF TGTGCCAGCAGCAGCGGGGGGGCTGAAGATACGCAGTATTTT
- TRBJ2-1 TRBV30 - CAWSRGGSSYNEQFF TGTGCCTGGAGTAGGGGGGGAAGCTCCTACAATGAGCAGTTCTTC
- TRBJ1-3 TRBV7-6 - CASSLMIDSGNTIYF TGTGCCAGCAGCTTAATGATAGACTCTGGAAACACCATATATTTT
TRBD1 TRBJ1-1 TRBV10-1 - CASSASTGVNTEAFF TGCGCCAGCAGTGCTTCGACAGGGGTGAACACTGAAGCTTTCTTT
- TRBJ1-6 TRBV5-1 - CASSLGDSSYSPLHF TGCGCCAGCAGCTTGGGCGACAGCTCCTATTCACCCCTCCACTTT
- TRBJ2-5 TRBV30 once CAWTREETQYF TGTGCCTGGACTAGAGAGGAGACCCAGTACTTC
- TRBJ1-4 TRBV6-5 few CASSYRAGNEKLFF TGTGCCAGCAGTTACAGGGCAGGGAATGAAAAACTGTTTTTT
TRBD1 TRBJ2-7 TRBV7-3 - CASSPGQGYYEQYF TGTGCCAGCAGCCCCGGACAGGGATACTACGAGCAGTACTTC
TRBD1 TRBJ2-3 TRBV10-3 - CAISVLGGSFTDTQYF TGTGCCATCAGTGTCTTAGGGGGCTCTTTCACAGATACGCAGTATTTT
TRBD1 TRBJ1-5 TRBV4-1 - CASSQGGGGLISNQPQHF TGCGCCAGCAGCCAAGGAGGGGGCGGGCTAATTAGCAATCAGCCCCAGCATTTT
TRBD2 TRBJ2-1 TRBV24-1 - CATSASGRVNEQFF TGTGCCACCAGTGCCAGCGGGAGGGTGAATGAGCAGTTCTTC
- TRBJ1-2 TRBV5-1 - CASSEAWGPIGYGYTF TGCGCCAGCAGCGAAGCATGGGGGCCAATCGGCTATGGCTACACCTTC
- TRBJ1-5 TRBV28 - CASRPSGSNQPQHF TGTGCCAGCAGACCCTCGGGGAGCAATCAGCCCCAGCATTTT
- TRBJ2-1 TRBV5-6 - CASSLKRRGTHNEQFF TGTGCCAGCAGCTTGAAGCGGAGGGGAACACACAATGAGCAGTTCTTC
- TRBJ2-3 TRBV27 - CASSPRQLSTDTQYF TGTGCCAGCAGTCCTCGACAACTTAGCACAGATACGCAGTATTTT
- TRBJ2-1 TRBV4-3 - CASSQDQGGFKEQFF TGCGCCAGCAGCCAAGATCAAGGCGGCTTCAAGGAGCAGTTCTTC
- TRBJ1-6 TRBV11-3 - CASSFEQNNSPLHF TGTGCCAGCAGCTTCGAACAGAACAATTCACCCCTCCACTTT
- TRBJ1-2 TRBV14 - CASSYRDRYGYTF TGTGCCAGCAGCTACAGGGACCGATATGGCTACACCTTC
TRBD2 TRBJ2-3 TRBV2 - CASSPGLATDTQYF TGTGCCAGCAGTCCTGGACTAGCCACAGATACGCAGTATTTT
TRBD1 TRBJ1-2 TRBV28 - CASTKGTGRGESGYTF TGTGCCAGCACCAAAGGGACCGGCAGGGGGGAATCTGGCTACACCTTC
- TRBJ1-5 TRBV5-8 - CASSVGVGHANQPQHF TGTGCCAGCAGCGTAGGCGTGGGACACGCCAATCAGCCCCAGCATTTT
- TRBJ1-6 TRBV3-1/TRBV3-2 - CASSQDPGTPLHF TGTGCCAGCAGCCAAGACCCAGGGACACCCCTCCACTTT
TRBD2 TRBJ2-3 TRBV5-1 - CASSQGWRTSGISTDTQYF TGCGCCAGCAGCCAGGGGTGGCGGACTAGCGGGATTAGCACAGATACGCAGTATTTT
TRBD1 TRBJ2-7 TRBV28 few CASRGTGTGGYEQYF TGTGCCAGCAGAGGAACCGGGACAGGGGGCTACGAGCAGTACTTC